The 17 T cell receptor beta chains given below trace back to one sample, sequenced in a study of blood T cell repertoires in COVID-19. The repertoire was sequenced with immunoSEQ multiplex PCR; TCRdb's copy has only in-frame clones and lacks some. This table has just under 150,000 clones, about nine tenths appearing once. Sequenced sample: peripheral blood. All receptors come from a woman aged 50 to 65 with acute or convalescent COVID-19.

The V gene is TRBV3-1 (or the pseudogene TRBV3-2), the J gene TRBJ1-2; TRBD1 matches at 8 bases. V lost 4 bases, J lost 1 base, and 2 bases stayed unmatched. Per the germline V gene, CDR1 is LGHDT and CDR2 is YNNKEL (reference sequence). The CDR3 spans 14 residues. The CDR3: CASSRQGLNYGYTF. CDR3 in DNA: TGTGCCAGCAGCCGACAGGGGCTTAACTATGGCTACACCTTC.

This clone was counted between two and nine times. The chain joins TRBV29-1 to TRBJ2-3; D gene ambiguous. CDR1 is SQVTM and CDR2 is ANQGSEA in the germline V gene. Trimming pared 1 base from V and 0 bases from J, leaving 8 bases between. This CDR3 has 14 amino acids. The CDR3, as DNA: TGCAGCGTTGAAGTCCAGTCCAGCACAGATACGCAGTATTTT. Its protein is CSVEVQSSTDTQYF.

The chain combines TRBV6-5 with TRBJ2-7; 9 bases agree with TRBD1. Looked up from germline, CDR1 is MNHEY and CDR2 is SVGAGI. There are 13 residues in the CDR3. V dropped 6 bases and J dropped 3; count of bases not matched to a gene: 3. DNA of the CDR3: TGTGCCAGCAGCGCGACAGGGGGCTACGAGCAGTACTTC. It specifies CASSATGGYEQYF.

This chain links TRBV7-3 with TRBJ1-5; 10 bases align to TRBD1. This CDR3 spans 13 amino acids. The germline CDR1 and CDR2 sequences are SGHTA and FQGTGA. V was pared by 10 bases and J by 2 bases, with 2 bases of the junction left unmatched. This CDR3 is CATGTGGNQPQHF. The CDR3 nucleotides read TGTGCCACCGGGACAGGGGGCAATCAGCCCCAGCATTTT.

The V gene is TRBV5-1, the J gene TRBJ2-1, with 10 bases identical to TRBD2. The CDR3 extends over 14 amino acids. Germline lookup yields CDR1 SGHRS and CDR2 YFSETQ. V lost 2 bases to trimming and J lost 9 bases; unmatched junction nucleotides: 5. Here the CDR3 reads CASSFSGGPGEQFF. CDR3 nucleotides: TGCGCCAGCAGCTTTAGCGGGGGGCCAGGTGAGCAGTTCTTC.

The chain joins TRBV9 to TRBJ1-4, with TRBD1 identical over 10 bases. V dropped 3 bases and J dropped 8; count of bases not matched to a gene: 10. In germline, CDR1 is SGDLS, CDR2 YYNGEE. There are 16 residues in the CDR3. CDR3 in DNA: TGTGCCAGCAGCGCGAGGGGACAGGGGCAAATAGAAAAACTGTTTTTT. It is translated as CASSARGQGQIEKLFF. Full variable domain (rest looked up from reference TRBV9 and TRBJ1-4): DSGVTQTPKHLITATGQRVTLRCSPRSGDLSVYWYQQSLDQGLQFLIQYYNGEERAKGNILERFSAQQFPDLHSELNLSSLELGDSALYFCASSARGQGQIEKLFFGSGTQLSVL.

The rearrangement uses TRBV18 and TRBJ1-2; D is perhaps TRBD1 (6 bases). This CDR3 spans 13 amino acids. Trimming cost V 3 bases and J 7 bases, with 12 bases left between them. Per germline, CDR1 KGHSH and CDR2 LQKENI. The chain's CDR3 is CASSPPGVGGYTF. The CDR3 DNA sequence: TGTGCCAGCTCACCTCCAGGGGTCGGTGGCTACACCTTC.

Note on this clone: The sample holds other DNA sequences that translate to the same CDR3. This chain connects TRBV19 to TRBJ2-7, with D possibly matching TRBD2 (6 bases). V lost 1 base and J lost 2, with 6 bases in between. The CDR3 extends over 13 amino acids. Per the germline V gene, CDR1 is LNHDA and CDR2 is SQIVND (reference sequence). The CDR3 DNA is TGTGCCAGTAGTATAGCGGGGGCCTACGAGCAGTACTTC. Amino acids: CASSIAGAYEQYF.

The chain combines TRBV5-4 with TRBJ1-2; the D gene is possibly TRBD1 (6 bases). This CDR3 has 14 residues. Deletions cut 0 bases from V and 4 bases from J, with 10 bases between. Germline V gene data show CDR1 as SGHNT and CDR2 as YYREEE (reference sequence). CDR3 residues: CASSLGDRPYGYTF. The CDR3 nucleotides are TGTGCCAGCAGCTTGGGAGACAGGCCCTATGGCTACACCTTC.

The chain has TRBV30 and TRBJ1-2; D is perhaps TRBD1 (5 bases). The CDR3 has 14 residues. V shed 4 bases and J shed 4 bases, with 16 bases lying between them. Germline loops: CDR1 GTSNPN, CDR2 SVGIG (reference sequence). In DNA form, the CDR3 reads TGTGCCTGGATTTCGTGGCAGGGTAGCTATGGCTACACCTTC. Its translation: CAWISWQGSYGYTF.

The chain recombines TRBV27 with TRBJ1-2; no firm D call. The CDR3 is made up of 12 amino acids. V lost 7 bases to trimming and J lost 6 bases, with 12 bases between them. Per germline, CDR1 MNHEY and CDR2 SMNVEV (reference sequence). CDR3 sequence: CASNDNDDGYTF. The CDR3, as DNA: TGTGCCAGCAATGACAATGACGATGGCTACACCTTC.

In this sample, this clone turned up a few times. J is TRBJ2-5 and V is TRBV7-2; unclear D gene. Germline lookup yields CDR1 SGHTA and CDR2 FQGNSA. Deletions cut 6 bases from V and 1 base from J, with 6 bases between. CDR3 length: 12 residues. The CDR3 DNA follows: TGTGCCAGCAGGTACAGCCAAGAGACCCAGTACTTC. Its protein is CASRYSQETQYF.

This chain connects TRBV6-5 to TRBJ2-2; 8 bases agree with TRBD2. This CDR3 is built from 16 residues. V gave up 4 bases and J gave up 1 base; unmatched junction bases: 5. Germline CDR1 reads MNHEY; CDR2 reads SVGAGI. The chain's CDR3 is CASSSLAGLNTGELFF. CDR3 sequence (DNA): TGTGCCAGCAGTTCTTTAGCGGGGCTGAACACCGGGGAGCTGTTTTTT.

The chain couples TRBV11-2 to TRBJ2-7, with 12 bases aligning to TRBD2. J gave up 2 bases and V 4 bases, and 6 bases lay outside the gene matches. The CDR3 sequence is 16 residues long. Per the germline V gene, CDR1 is SGHAT and CDR2 is FQNNGV. Here the CDR3 DNA reads TGTGCCAGCAGCTACAGACTAGCGGGAGATACCTACGAGCAGTACTTC. This encodes CASSYRLAGDTYEQYF.

The chain has TRBV18 and TRBJ2-7; 9 nucleotides match TRBD1. Per germline, CDR1 KGHSH and CDR2 LQKENI. V shed 1 base, J shed 4 bases, and the junction held 11 bases outside the gene matches. The CDR3 has 17 residues. DNA for the CDR3: TGTGCCAGCTCACCACTTACTACCGGGACAGGGAGTTACGAGCAGTACTTC. This sequence encodes CASSPLTTGTGSYEQYF.

This chain links TRBV5-1 with TRBJ2-2, with TRBD1 matching over 7 bases. Trimming removed 0 bases from V and 4 bases from J; junction bases left unmatched: 3. The germline CDR1 and CDR2 sequences are SGHRS and YFSETQ. The CDR3 is 15 residues long. CDR3 nucleotides: TGCGCCAGCAGCTTGGAGGGGGCTGGCACCGGGGAGCTGTTTTTT. As protein: CASSLEGAGTGELFF. The full variable domain, in which reference TRBV5-1 and TRBJ2-2 provide the parts outside the CDR3, is KAGVTQTPRYLIKTRGQQVTLSCSPISGHRSVSWYQQTPGQGLQFLFEYFSETQRNKGNFPGRFSGRQFSNSRSEMNVSTLELGDSALYLCASSLEGAGTGELFFGEGSRLTVL.

This sequence joins TRBV3-1 (or the pseudogene TRBV3-2) and TRBJ2-1; D unresolved. V was trimmed by 0 bases and J by 0 bases, leaving 15 bases between them. The CDR3 runs to 18 residues. Germline V gene data show CDR1 as LGHDT and CDR2 as YNNKEL (reference sequence). The chain's CDR3 is CASSQDAMAASSYNEQFF. CDR3 nucleotide sequence: TGTGCCAGCAGCCAAGATGCAATGGCGGCTAGCTCCTACAATGAGCAGTTCTTC.